The rows below give T cell receptor beta chains drawn from one sample of a study of cytomegalovirus exposure and HLA in healthy donors. The protocol was immunoSEQ multiplex PCR, while the TCRdb copy is restricted to in-frame clones and leaves out a portion. The table lists some 190,000 clones, 78% of them singletons. The sequencing input was PBMCs. These receptors originate from a woman aged 30 to 39 in good health and CMV-seropositive. Both conserved end residues are part of each CDR3. Each record gives: J gene, clone size, D gene, V gene, CDR3 protein, CDR3 DNA. A D gene is named only where the DNA matches it firmly. For some rows the clone size is stated as once, few or many, or as a class when expanded; others skip it.

j_call: TRBJ2-1
clone_size: .
d_call: .
v_call: TRBV6-5
cdr3_aa: CASSEPFRGDEQFF
cdr3_nt: TGTGCCAGCAGTGAACCTTTCAGGGGTGATGAGCAGTTCTTC

j_call: TRBJ2-7
clone_size: once
d_call: .
v_call: TRBV14
cdr3_aa: CASIKDRGRRGDNYEQYF
cdr3_nt: TGTGCCAGCATTAAAGATAGGGGGAGACGGGGGGATAACTACGAGCAGTACTTC

j_call: TRBJ2-5
clone_size: .
d_call: TRBD2
v_call: TRBV5-1
cdr3_aa: CASSLSGREQETQYF
cdr3_nt: TGCGCCAGCAGCTTGTCCGGGAGGGAACAAGAGACCCAGTACTTC

j_call: TRBJ2-5
clone_size: .
d_call: .
v_call: TRBV11-1
cdr3_aa: CASSSIGLIQETQYF
cdr3_nt: TGTGCCAGCAGCTCGATCGGACTGATCCAAGAGACCCAGTACTTC

j_call: TRBJ2-7
clone_size: .
d_call: TRBD1
v_call: TRBV10-2
cdr3_aa: CASRGIEGAREYEQYF
cdr3_nt: TGCGCCAGCAGGGGAATTGAGGGGGCGCGAGAATACGAGCAGTACTTC

j_call: TRBJ2-7
clone_size: .
d_call: .
v_call: TRBV2
cdr3_aa: CASRGTVSYEQYF
cdr3_nt: TGTGCCAGCAGGGGGACTGTCTCCTACGAGCAGTACTTC

j_call: TRBJ1-4
clone_size: .
d_call: .
v_call: TRBV5-8
cdr3_aa: CASSPWGLSNEKLFF
cdr3_nt: TGTGCCAGCAGCCCTTGGGGGCTTTCTAATGAAAAACTGTTTTTT

j_call: TRBJ1-2
clone_size: few
d_call: .
v_call: TRBV4-3
cdr3_aa: CASSQPGYYGYTF
cdr3_nt: TGCGCCAGCAGCCAACCAGGTTACTATGGCTACACCTTC

j_call: TRBJ2-6
clone_size: few
d_call: .
v_call: TRBV6-5
cdr3_aa: CASSKGDGGANVLTF
cdr3_nt: TGTGCCAGCAGTAAGGGGGATGGTGGGGCCAACGTCCTGACTTTC

j_call: TRBJ1-5
clone_size: .
d_call: .
v_call: TRBV27
cdr3_aa: CASGRLSNQPQHF
cdr3_nt: TGTGCCAGTGGGAGGCTTAGCAATCAGCCCCAGCATTTT

j_call: TRBJ2-7
clone_size: few
d_call: TRBD2
v_call: TRBV28
cdr3_aa: CASSLSALAAGEQYF
cdr3_nt: TGTGCCAGCAGTTTATCGGCGCTAGCGGCGGGCGAGCAGTACTTC

j_call: TRBJ2-6
clone_size: .
d_call: .
v_call: TRBV11-3
cdr3_aa: CASSSSSGDVSGANVLTF
cdr3_nt: TGTGCCAGCAGCTCCTCCTCGGGGGACGTCTCTGGGGCCAACGTCCTGACTTTC

j_call: TRBJ2-3
clone_size: once
d_call: .
v_call: TRBV7-2
cdr3_aa: CASSLDGGVDTQYF
cdr3_nt: TGTGCCAGCAGCTTAGACGGGGGAGTGGATACGCAGTATTTT

j_call: TRBJ2-5
clone_size: .
d_call: .
v_call: TRBV30
cdr3_aa: CAWSASTRQETQYF
cdr3_nt: TGTGCCTGGAGTGCCTCCACAAGACAAGAGACCCAGTACTTC

j_call: TRBJ2-1
clone_size: .
d_call: TRBD2
v_call: TRBV18
cdr3_aa: CASSPSGREQFF
cdr3_nt: TGTGCCAGCTCACCTTCCGGGAGGGAGCAGTTCTTC

j_call: TRBJ2-3
clone_size: .
d_call: .
v_call: TRBV27
cdr3_aa: CASSLTGHITDTQYF
cdr3_nt: TGTGCCAGCAGTTTAACGGGACACATCACAGATACGCAGTATTTT

j_call: TRBJ2-1
clone_size: .
d_call: TRBD1
v_call: TRBV5-5
cdr3_aa: CASSLGGQDNEQFF
cdr3_nt: TGTGCCAGCAGCTTAGGTGGACAGGACAATGAGCAGTTCTTC

j_call: TRBJ1-2
clone_size: .
d_call: .
v_call: TRBV11-1
cdr3_aa: CASSLEVTTHGYTF
cdr3_nt: TGTGCCAGCAGCTTAGAAGTAACAACCCATGGCTACACCTTC

j_call: TRBJ1-4
clone_size: few
d_call: TRBD1
v_call: TRBV5-4
cdr3_aa: CASSDDRATNEKLFF
cdr3_nt: TGTGCCAGCAGCGATGACAGGGCAACTAATGAAAAACTGTTTTTT

j_call: TRBJ1-5
clone_size: .
d_call: .
v_call: TRBV28
cdr3_aa: CASSFLRNSNQPQHF
cdr3_nt: TGTGCCAGCAGTTTCTTGCGGAATAGCAATCAGCCCCAGCATTTT

j_call: TRBJ1-1
clone_size: .
d_call: TRBD1
v_call: TRBV7-3
cdr3_aa: CASSLTKTGLGTEAFF
cdr3_nt: TGTGCCAGCAGCTTAACGAAGACAGGGCTCGGCACTGAAGCTTTCTTT